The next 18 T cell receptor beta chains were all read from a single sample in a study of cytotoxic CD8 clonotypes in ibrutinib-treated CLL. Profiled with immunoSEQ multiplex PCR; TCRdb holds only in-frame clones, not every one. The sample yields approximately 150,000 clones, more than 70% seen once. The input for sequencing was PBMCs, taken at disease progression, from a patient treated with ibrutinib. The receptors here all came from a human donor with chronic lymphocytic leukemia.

The CDR3 sequence is CATSRDPLRTGEYGYTF. CDR3 DNA sequence: TGTGCCACCAGCAGAGATCCCCTCCGGACAGGGGAGTATGGCTACACCTTC. This chain links TRBV15 with TRBJ1-2; TRBD1 matches 9 bases. The length of the CDR3 is 17 residues. V was clipped by 0 bases and J by 5 bases; unmatched bases: 10. CDR1 and CDR2 from the germline V gene are LNHNV and YYDKDF (reference sequence).

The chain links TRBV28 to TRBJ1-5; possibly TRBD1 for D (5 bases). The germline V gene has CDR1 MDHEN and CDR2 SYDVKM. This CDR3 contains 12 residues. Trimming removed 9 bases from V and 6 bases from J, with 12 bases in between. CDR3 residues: CARANGGQPQHF. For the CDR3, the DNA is TGTGCCAGAGCCAATGGGGGTCAGCCCCAGCATTTT.

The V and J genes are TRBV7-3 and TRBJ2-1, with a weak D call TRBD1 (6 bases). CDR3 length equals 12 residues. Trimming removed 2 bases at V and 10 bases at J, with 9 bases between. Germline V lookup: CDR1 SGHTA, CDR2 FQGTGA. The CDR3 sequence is CASSLGDTEQFF. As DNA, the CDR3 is TGTGCCAGCAGCTTAGGGGACACAGAGCAGTTCTTC.

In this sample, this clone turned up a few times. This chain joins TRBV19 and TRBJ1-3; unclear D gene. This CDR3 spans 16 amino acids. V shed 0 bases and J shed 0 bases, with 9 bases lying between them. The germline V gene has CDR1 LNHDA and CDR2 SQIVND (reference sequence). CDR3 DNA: TGTGCCAGTAGTATAGATCGGCGCCTCTCTGGAAACACCATATATTTT. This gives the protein CASSIDRRLSGNTIYF.

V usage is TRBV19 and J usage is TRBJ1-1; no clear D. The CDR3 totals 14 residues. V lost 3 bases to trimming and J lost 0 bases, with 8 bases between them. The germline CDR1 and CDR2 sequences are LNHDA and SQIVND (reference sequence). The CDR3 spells CASSMGGLNTEAFF. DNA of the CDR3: TGTGCCAGTAGTATGGGCGGGTTGAACACTGAAGCTTTCTTT.

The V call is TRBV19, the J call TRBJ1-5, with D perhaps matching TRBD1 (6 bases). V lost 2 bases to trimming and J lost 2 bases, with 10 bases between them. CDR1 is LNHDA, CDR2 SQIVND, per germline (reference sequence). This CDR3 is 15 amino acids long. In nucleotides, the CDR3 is TGTGCCAGTAGTATATGGGCAGGGGGCAATCAGCCCCAGCATTTT. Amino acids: CASSIWAGGNQPQHF. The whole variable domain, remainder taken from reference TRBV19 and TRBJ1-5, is DGGITQSPKYLFRKEGQNVTLSCEQNLNHDAMYWYRQDPGQGLRLIYYSQIVNDFQKGDIAEGYSVSREKKESFPLTVTSAQKNPTAFYLCASSIWAGGNQPQHFGDGTRLSIL.

Written as DNA, the CDR3 is TGTGCCAGCAGCTTAGTTTCAGGGGTAGACGAAAAACTGTTTTTT. Amino acid sequence: CASSLVSGVDEKLFF. The V call is TRBV7-2, the J call TRBJ1-4; weak D call: TRBD1 (6 bases). Germline V gene data show CDR1 as SGHTA and CDR2 as FQGNSA. The ends were cut back, 1 base at V and 8 bases at J, with 14 bases in the middle. The CDR3 sequence is 15 residues long.

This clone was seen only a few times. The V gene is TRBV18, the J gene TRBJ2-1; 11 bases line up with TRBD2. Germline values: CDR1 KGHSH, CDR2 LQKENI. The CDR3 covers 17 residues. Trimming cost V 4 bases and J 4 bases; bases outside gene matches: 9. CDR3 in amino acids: CASSLNTGTSGYNEQFF. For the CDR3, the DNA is TGTGCCAGCTCACTGAATACCGGGACTAGCGGTTACAATGAGCAGTTCTTC. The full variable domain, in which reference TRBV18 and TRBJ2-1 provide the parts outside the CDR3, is NAGVMQNPRHLVRRRGQEARLRCSPMKGHSHVYWYRQLPEEGLKFMVYLQKENIIDESGMPKERFSAEFPKEGPSILRIQQVVRGDSAAYFCASSLNTGTSGYNEQFFGPGTRLTVL.

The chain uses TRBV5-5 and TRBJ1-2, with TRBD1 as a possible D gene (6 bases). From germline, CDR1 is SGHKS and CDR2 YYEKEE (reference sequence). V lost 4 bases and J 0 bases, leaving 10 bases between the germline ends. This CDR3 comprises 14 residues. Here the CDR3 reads CASSGGPANYGYTF. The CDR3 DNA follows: TGTGCCAGCAGCGGGGGGCCTGCTAACTATGGCTACACCTTC. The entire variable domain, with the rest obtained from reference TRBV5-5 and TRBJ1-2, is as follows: DAGVTQSPTHLIKTRGQQVTLRCSPISGHKSVSWYQQVLGQGPQFIFQYYEKEERGRGNFPDRFSARQFPNYSSELNVNALLLGDSALYLCASSGGPANYGYTFGSGTRLTVV.

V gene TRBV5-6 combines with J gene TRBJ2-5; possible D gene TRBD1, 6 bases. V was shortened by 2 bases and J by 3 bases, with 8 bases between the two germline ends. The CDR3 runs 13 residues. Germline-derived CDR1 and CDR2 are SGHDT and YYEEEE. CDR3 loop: CASSFTGKETQYF. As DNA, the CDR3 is TGTGCCAGCAGCTTTACAGGGAAAGAGACCCAGTACTTC.

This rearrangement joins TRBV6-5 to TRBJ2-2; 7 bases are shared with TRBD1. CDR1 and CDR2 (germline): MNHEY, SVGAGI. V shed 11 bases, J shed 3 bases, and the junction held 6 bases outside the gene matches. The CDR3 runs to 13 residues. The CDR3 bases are TGTGCCGGAAGACAGGGCGACACCGGGGAGCTGTTTTTT. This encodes CAGRQGDTGELFF.

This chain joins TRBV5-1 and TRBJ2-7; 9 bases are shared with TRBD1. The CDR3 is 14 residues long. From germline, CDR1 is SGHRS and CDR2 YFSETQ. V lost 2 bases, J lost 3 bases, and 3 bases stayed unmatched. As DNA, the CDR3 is TGCGCCAGCAGCTTACAGGGGGCGCGCTACGAGCAGTACTTC. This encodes CASSLQGARYEQYF.

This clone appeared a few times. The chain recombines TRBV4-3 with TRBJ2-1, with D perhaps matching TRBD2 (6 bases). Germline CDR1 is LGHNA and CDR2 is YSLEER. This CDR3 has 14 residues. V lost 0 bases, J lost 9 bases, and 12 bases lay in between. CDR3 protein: CASSQDRDLIEQFF. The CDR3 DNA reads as TGCGCCAGCAGCCAAGATAGGGACTTGATTGAGCAGTTCTTC.

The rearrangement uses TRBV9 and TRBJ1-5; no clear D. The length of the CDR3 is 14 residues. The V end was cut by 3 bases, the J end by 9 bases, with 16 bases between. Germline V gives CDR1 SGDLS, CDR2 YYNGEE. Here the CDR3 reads CASSGSGVAWPQHF. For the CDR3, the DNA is TGTGCCAGCAGCGGCTCGGGCGTTGCTTGGCCCCAGCATTTT.

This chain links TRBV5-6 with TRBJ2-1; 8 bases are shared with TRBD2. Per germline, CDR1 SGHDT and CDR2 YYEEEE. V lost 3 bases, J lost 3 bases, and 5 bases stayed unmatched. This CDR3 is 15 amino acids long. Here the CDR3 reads CASSYYSGNYNEQFF. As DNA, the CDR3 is TGTGCCAGCAGCTACTATAGCGGGAACTACAATGAGCAGTTCTTC.

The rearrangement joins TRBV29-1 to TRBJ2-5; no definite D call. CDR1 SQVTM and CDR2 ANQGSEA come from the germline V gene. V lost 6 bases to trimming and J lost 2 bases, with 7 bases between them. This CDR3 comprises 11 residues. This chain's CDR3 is CSVGLQETQYF. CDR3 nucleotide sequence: TGCAGCGTCGGGCTACAAGAGACCCAGTACTTC.

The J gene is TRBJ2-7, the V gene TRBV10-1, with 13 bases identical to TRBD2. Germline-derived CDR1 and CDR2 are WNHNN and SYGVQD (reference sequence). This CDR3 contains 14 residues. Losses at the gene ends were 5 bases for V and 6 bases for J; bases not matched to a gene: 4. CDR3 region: CASSRTSGSREQYF. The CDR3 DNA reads TGCGCCAGCAGTCGGACTAGCGGGAGTCGCGAGCAGTACTTC.

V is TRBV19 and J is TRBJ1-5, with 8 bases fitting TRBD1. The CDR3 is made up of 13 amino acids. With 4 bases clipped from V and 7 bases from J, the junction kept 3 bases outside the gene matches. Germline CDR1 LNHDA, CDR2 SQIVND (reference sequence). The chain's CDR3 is CASSTGGRQPQHF. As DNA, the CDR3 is TGTGCCAGTAGTACAGGGGGCAGGCAGCCCCAGCATTTT.